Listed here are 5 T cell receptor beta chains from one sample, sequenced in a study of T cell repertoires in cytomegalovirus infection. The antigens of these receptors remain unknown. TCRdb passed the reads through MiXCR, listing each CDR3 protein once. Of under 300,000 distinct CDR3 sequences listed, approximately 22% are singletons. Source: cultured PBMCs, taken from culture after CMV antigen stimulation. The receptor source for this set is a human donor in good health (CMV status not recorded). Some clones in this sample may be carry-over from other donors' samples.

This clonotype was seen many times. CDR3 amino acids: CASSHRAGEGTDTQYF. In DNA, the CDR3 is TGCGCCAGCAGCCATCGGGCGGGAGAGGGCACAGATACGCAGTATTTT. The chain employs TRBV4-3 and TRBJ2-3, with 7 positions matching TRBD2. V was clipped by 3 bases and J by 1 base; unmatched bases: 7. The CDR3 loop spans 16 amino acids. Germline V lookup: CDR1 LGHNA, CDR2 YSLEER.

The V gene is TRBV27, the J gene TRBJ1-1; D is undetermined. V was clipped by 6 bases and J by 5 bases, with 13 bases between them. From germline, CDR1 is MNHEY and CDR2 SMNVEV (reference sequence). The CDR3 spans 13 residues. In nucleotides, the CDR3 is TGTGCCAGCAGGGAGCAGATGGGTACTGAAGCTTTCTTT. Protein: CASREQMGTEAFF.

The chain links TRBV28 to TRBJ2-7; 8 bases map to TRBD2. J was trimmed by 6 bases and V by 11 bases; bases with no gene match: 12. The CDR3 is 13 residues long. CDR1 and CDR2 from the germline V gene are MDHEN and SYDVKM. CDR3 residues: CACGRYNPSEQYF. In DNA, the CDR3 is TGTGCCTGCGGGAGGTACAATCCATCCGAGCAGTACTTC.

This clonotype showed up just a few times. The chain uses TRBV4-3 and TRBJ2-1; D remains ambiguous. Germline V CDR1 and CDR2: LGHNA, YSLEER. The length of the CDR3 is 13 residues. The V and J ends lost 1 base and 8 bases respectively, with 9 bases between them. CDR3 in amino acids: CASSQVSYDEQFF. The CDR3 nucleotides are TGCGCCAGCAGCCAAGTCTCATACGATGAGCAGTTCTTC.

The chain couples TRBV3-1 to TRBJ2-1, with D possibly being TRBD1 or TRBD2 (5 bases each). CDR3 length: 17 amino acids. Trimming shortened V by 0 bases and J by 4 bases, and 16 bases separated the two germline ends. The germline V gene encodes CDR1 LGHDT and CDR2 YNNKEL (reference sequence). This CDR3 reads CASSQEPWGSLYNEQFF. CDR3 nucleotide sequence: TGTGCCAGCAGCCAAGAACCGTGGGGGAGCCTATACAATGAGCAGTTCTTC.